A single sample gave rise to the 18 T cell receptor beta chains below, sequenced in a study of cytomegalovirus exposure and HLA in healthy donors. It was with 60 Vbeta and 13 Jbeta primers that the PCR ran. The table came from immunoSEQ multiplex PCR; TCRdb's copy has only in-frame clones and leaves some out. The sample records 150,000 to 250,000 clones, 79% being singletons. Source material: PBMCs. The receptors come from a girl under 18 in good health and CMV-seropositive.

The chain has TRBV10-3 and TRBJ2-7; the D gene is possibly TRBD2 (6 bases). CDR3 size: 14 residues. Deletions cut 5 bases from V and 5 bases from J, with 16 bases between. The germline V gene encodes CDR1 ENHRY and CDR2 SYGVKD. CDR3 DNA: TGTGCCATCAGTTCAGGTCGGAGGGCGGACGAGCAGTACTTC. Its translation is CAISSGRRADEQYF.

The chain recombines TRBV2 with TRBJ2-5; possibly TRBD1 for D (6 bases). Trimming removed 1 base from V and 5 bases from J, with 11 bases in between. This CDR3 is built from 14 residues. Germline CDR1 reads SNHLY; CDR2 reads FYNNEI. The CDR3 protein is CASSEGPGVETQYF. The CDR3 nucleotides are TGTGCCAGCAGTGAAGGGCCAGGGGTCGAGACCCAGTACTTC.

This clone was seen more than once but under ten times. This sequence joins TRBV2 and TRBJ2-5; 9 bases line up with TRBD2. The J segment lost 4 bases and the V segment lost 5 bases, leaving 5 bases of the junction unmatched. The CDR3 contains 14 residues. Germline loops: CDR1 SNHLY, CDR2 FYNNEI. The CDR3 is CASSKLAGTETQYF. The CDR3 region has the DNA TGTGCCAGCAGTAAACTAGCGGGCACAGAGACCCAGTACTTC.

This sequence joins TRBV7-9 and TRBJ2-5; 11 positions match TRBD1. Germline CDR1 reads SEHNR; CDR2 reads FQNEAQ (reference sequence). The CDR3 is 15 amino acids. V was clipped by 5 bases and J by 4 bases; unmatched bases: 6. The DNA of the CDR3 is TGTGCCAGCAGCAGACGGGACAGGGGGTCAGAGACCCAGTACTTC. As protein: CASSRRDRGSETQYF.

The chain combines TRBV27 with TRBJ2-3, with D possibly being TRBD2 (5 bases). The CDR3 length is 14 residues. Trimming removed 6 bases from V and 0 bases from J, with 10 bases in between. Germline CDR1 is MNHEY and CDR2 is SMNVEV (reference sequence). The CDR3 nucleotides read TGTGCCAGCAGGTCCCGGACTAGCACAGATACGCAGTATTTT. Its translation is CASRSRTSTDTQYF.

V usage is TRBV19 and J usage is TRBJ2-3; a weak D match, TRBD1 (5 bases). The germline V gene encodes CDR1 LNHDA and CDR2 SQIVND (reference sequence). This CDR3 contains 16 residues. Trimming cost V 5 bases and J 3 bases, with 18 bases left between them. This CDR3 reads CASSRRAGGETDTQYF. The DNA of the CDR3 is TGTGCCAGTAGTCGCAGGGCCGGTGGTGAGACAGATACGCAGTATTTT.

The chain links TRBV4-3 to TRBJ2-7, with 9 positions matching TRBD2. V lost 4 bases and J lost 3; bases outside the gene matches: 4. The germline V gene encodes CDR1 LGHNA and CDR2 YSLEER. The CDR3 contains 14 residues. CDR3 bases: TGCGCCAGCAGCCTCTCTAGCGGGAACTACGAGCAGTACTTC. It codes for CASSLSSGNYEQYF.

The rearrangement links TRBV6-9 to TRBJ2-5; 7 nucleotides match TRBD2. This CDR3 is 17 amino acids long. Germline trimming cut 10 bases from V and 0 bases from J; bases unmatched to any gene: 17. Looked up from germline, CDR1 is MNHGY and CDR2 is SVAAGI. The DNA for the CDR3 is TGTGCCACTCCGGCCCCTGGACTAGAAAAGTACCAAGAGACCCAGTACTTC. Translating it yields CATPAPGLEKYQETQYF.

The rearrangement joins TRBV25-1 to TRBJ1-2; no firm D call. This CDR3 has 17 residues. Deletions cut 5 bases from V and 0 bases from J, with 19 bases between. CDR1 is MGHDK, CDR2 SYGVNS, per germline. The CDR3 sequence: CASSPSDSGSANYGYTF. The CDR3 nucleotides are TGTGCCAGCAGTCCCTCGGATTCAGGCTCCGCTAACTATGGCTACACCTTC.

The chain combines TRBV27 with TRBJ1-2; 7 bases are shared with TRBD1. Germline V gene data show CDR1 as MNHEY and CDR2 as SMNVEV (reference sequence). This CDR3 has 15 residues. J lost 3 bases, V lost 5 bases, and 9 bases had no gene match. The CDR3 is CASSPRTGRYYGYTF. The CDR3 DNA sequence: TGTGCCAGCAGTCCTCGGACAGGTCGCTACTATGGCTACACCTTC.

The chain employs TRBV6-4 and TRBJ1-2; 7 bases agree with TRBD1. CDR1 is MRHNA, CDR2 SNTAGT, per germline. This CDR3 contains 16 residues. V was pared by 0 bases and J by 4 bases, with 8 bases of the junction left unmatched. The CDR3 spells CASSDSGGTACYGYTF. The CDR3 coding sequence is TGTGCCAGCAGTGACTCCGGCGGGACAGCCTGCTATGGCTACACCTTC.

The table lists this clone with a count of one. The CDR3 region is CASSSGGMGVYGYTF. CDR3 DNA: TGTGCCAGCAGCTCAGGGGGCATGGGGGTTTATGGCTACACCTTC. The chain links TRBV7-2 to TRBJ1-2; 8 positions match TRBD1. The V gene's germline CDR1 is SGHTA and CDR2 FQGNSA. Unmatched junction bases numbered 9, after V lost 4 bases and J lost 5 bases. The CDR3 runs to 15 residues.

This clone was detected only a few times. This rearrangement joins TRBV19 to TRBJ2-6, with TRBD1 matching 7 bases. This CDR3 region has 19 residues. Germline values: CDR1 LNHDA, CDR2 SQIVND (reference sequence). V lost 3 bases to trimming and J lost 0 bases; unmatched junction nucleotides: 11. CDR3 residues: CASSMRFRDSSSGANVLTF. The CDR3 bases are TGTGCCAGTAGTATGAGGTTCCGGGACAGCAGCTCTGGGGCCAACGTCCTGACTTTC.

The rearrangement joins TRBV6-6 to TRBJ2-1; 7 bases align to TRBD2. The junction had 11 bases not matched to a gene; V was cut back by 5 bases and J by 4 bases. This CDR3 comprises 16 residues. Germline assignment: CDR1 MNHNY and CDR2 SVGAGI (reference sequence). The CDR3: CASSTGSGAVYNEQFF. The CDR3 DNA follows: TGTGCCAGCAGTACGGGAAGCGGGGCGGTATACAATGAGCAGTTCTTC.

V gene TRBV7-2 combines with J gene TRBJ2-3; no definite D call. With 5 bases removed from V and 2 bases from J, the gap between germline ends came to 17 bases. Germline V gene data show CDR1 as SGHTA and CDR2 as FQGNSA. CDR3 length: 16 amino acids. The CDR3 is CASSRPSNSDTDTQYF. Here the CDR3 DNA reads TGTGCCAGCAGCCGTCCCTCCAACTCTGACACAGATACGCAGTATTTT. Filled out from reference TRBV7-2 and TRBJ2-3, the complete variable domain reads GAGVSQSPSNKVTEKGKDVELRCDPISGHTALYWYRQSLGQGLEFLIYFQGNSAPDKSGLPSDRFSAERTGGSVSTLTIQRTQQEDSAVYLCASSRPSNSDTDTQYFGPGTRLTVL.

The rearrangement joins TRBV5-1 to TRBJ2-1, with D perhaps TRBD2 (6 bases). The CDR3 contains 17 residues. Trimming cost V 0 bases and J 2 bases, with 15 bases left between them. Germline V gene sequence: CDR1 SGHRS, CDR2 YFSETQ. The CDR3 bases are TGCGCCAGCAGCTTGGCGGTCGGGGGAGCGGCCTACAATGAGCAGTTCTTC. This translates into CASSLAVGGAAYNEQFF.

This chain links TRBV18 with TRBJ1-1; possibly TRBD1 for D (6 bases). Between the trimmed V and J ends, which lost 5 bases and 0 bases, there was a span of 7 bases. This CDR3 is built from 13 residues. The V gene's germline CDR1 is KGHSH and CDR2 LQKENI. The chain's CDR3 is CASSGQLNTEAFF. DNA of the CDR3: TGTGCCAGCTCAGGACAGCTGAACACTGAAGCTTTCTTT.

J is TRBJ1-2 and V is TRBV5-1; TRBD1 aligns across 9 bases. V was pared by 4 bases and J by 3 bases, with 7 bases of the junction left unmatched. Germline assignment: CDR1 SGHRS and CDR2 YFSETQ. The CDR3 loop spans 15 amino acids. The CDR3 spells CASSPRTGDYYGYTF. The CDR3 DNA is TGCGCCAGCAGCCCGCGGACAGGGGATTACTATGGCTACACCTTC.